Listed below are T cell receptor beta chains from one sample, sequenced in a study of T-cell reconstitution after alpha-beta-depleted transplantation in children. From the PCR reads, TCRdb called clonotypes with MiXCR, one entry per CDR3 protein. The data hold more than 150,000 distinct CDR3 sequences, with 6.5% to 7.5% observed a single time. Sequences were derived from PBMCs from the stem cell graft donor, sampled from the stem cell graft. The receptor set was obtained from a human donor who donated a stem cell graft to a child with Wiskott-Aldrich syndrome. Each CDR3 is given with its conserved first and last residue. Each record gives: CDR3 protein, CDR3 DNA, J gene, clone size, D gene, V gene. The D gene is left open where the match is weak. Not all rows give a size; the values are once, few, many and, for expanded clones, a class.

CDR3 protein: CASSTGTGGNTIYF
CDR3 DNA: TGTGCCAGCAGCACCGGGACGGGTGGAAACACCATATATTTT
J gene: TRBJ1-3
clone size: many
D gene: .
V gene: TRBV12-3/TRBV12-4

CDR3 protein: CASSLSSSSGTDTQYF
CDR3 DNA: TGTGCCAGCAGCTTAAGTTCCAGTTCAGGCACAGATACGCAGTATTTT
J gene: TRBJ2-3
clone size: many
D gene: .
V gene: TRBV7-6

CDR3 protein: CSASRGHEQFF
CDR3 DNA: TGCAGTGCTAGCAGGGGGCATGAGCAGTTCTTC
J gene: TRBJ2-1
clone size: many
D gene: TRBD1
V gene: TRBV20-1

CDR3 protein: CASSEGEGTEAFF
CDR3 DNA: TGCGCCAGCAGTGAGGGGGAGGGAACTGAAGCTTTCTTT
J gene: TRBJ1-1
clone size: few
D gene: .
V gene: TRBV10-2

CDR3 protein: CSARELVRGTGELFF
CDR3 DNA: TGCAGTGCTAGGGAGCTAGTCAGGGGGACCGGGGAGCTGTTTTTT
J gene: TRBJ2-2
clone size: .
D gene: TRBD1
V gene: TRBV20-1

CDR3 protein: CASSIRVQNQPQHF
CDR3 DNA: TGTGCCAGCAGTATACGGGTCCAAAATCAGCCCCAGCATTTT
J gene: TRBJ1-5
clone size: many
D gene: .
V gene: TRBV6-5

CDR3 protein: CASSSLAAGVEQYF
CDR3 DNA: TGTGCCAGCAGCTCTCTAGCGGCCGGGGTTGAGCAGTACTTC
J gene: TRBJ2-7
clone size: many
D gene: TRBD2
V gene: TRBV7-8

CDR3 protein: CASSGPSDRATVETQYF
CDR3 DNA: TGTGCCAGCAGTGGTCCGTCCGACAGGGCGACGGTCGAGACCCAGTACTTC
J gene: TRBJ2-5
clone size: many
D gene: TRBD1
V gene: TRBV25-1

CDR3 protein: CSASAGVGEQFF
CDR3 DNA: TGCAGTGCTAGCGCGGGAGTGGGTGAGCAGTTCTTC
J gene: TRBJ2-1
clone size: many
D gene: TRBD2
V gene: TRBV20-1

CDR3 protein: CSVQRLAGEQYF
CDR3 DNA: TGCAGCGTTCAACGACTCGCAGGGGAGCAGTACTTC
J gene: TRBJ2-7
clone size: many
D gene: .
V gene: TRBV29-1

CDR3 protein: CASSRTERGVDEAFF
CDR3 DNA: TGCGCCAGCAGCCGAACGGAACGGGGGGTAGACGAAGCTTTCTTT
J gene: TRBJ1-1
clone size: .
D gene: .
V gene: TRBV5-1

CDR3 protein: CASSLRPGAPDEQFF
CDR3 DNA: TGTGCCAGCAGCTTACGTCCGGGGGCACCAGATGAGCAGTTCTTC
J gene: TRBJ2-1
clone size: many
D gene: .
V gene: TRBV13

CDR3 protein: CSAVPGAPYEQYF
CDR3 DNA: TGCAGTGCTGTTCCCGGGGCGCCCTACGAGCAGTACTTC
J gene: TRBJ2-7
clone size: many
D gene: .
V gene: TRBV20-1

CDR3 protein: CASSEGILSTDTQYF
CDR3 DNA: TGTGCCAGCAGTGAAGGCATCCTTAGCACAGATACGCAGTATTTT
J gene: TRBJ2-3
clone size: many
D gene: .
V gene: TRBV2

CDR3 protein: CASKDQGPTNEQFF
CDR3 DNA: TGTGCCAGCAAGGATCAGGGCCCAACGAATGAGCAGTTCTTC
J gene: TRBJ2-1
clone size: many
D gene: .
V gene: TRBV2

CDR3 protein: CSASNVGPYEQYF
CDR3 DNA: TGCAGTGCTAGTAACGTAGGACCCTACGAGCAGTACTTC
J gene: TRBJ2-7
clone size: many
D gene: .
V gene: TRBV20-1

CDR3 protein: CAISESGVEAFF
CDR3 DNA: TGTGCCATCAGTGAGTCAGGGGTTGAAGCTTTCTTT
J gene: TRBJ1-1
clone size: few
D gene: .
V gene: TRBV10-3

CDR3 protein: CAYNEQFF
CDR3 DNA: TGTGCCTACAATGAGCAGTTCTTC
J gene: TRBJ2-1
clone size: many
D gene: .
V gene: TRBV30

CDR3 protein: CASSLKQGTGYTF
CDR3 DNA: TGCGCCAGCAGCTTGAAACAGGGAACTGGCTACACCTTC
J gene: TRBJ1-2
clone size: many
D gene: .
V gene: TRBV5-1

CDR3 protein: CSVPQGPFTEAFF
CDR3 DNA: TGCAGCGTTCCACAGGGTCCCTTCACTGAAGCTTTCTTT
J gene: TRBJ1-1
clone size: .
D gene: .
V gene: TRBV29-1

CDR3 protein: CASSLAGAGGIYEQYF
CDR3 DNA: TGCGCCAGCAGCTTGGCCGGGGCAGGGGGCATTTACGAGCAGTACTTC
J gene: TRBJ2-7
clone size: many
D gene: TRBD1
V gene: TRBV5-1

CDR3 protein: CASSIKEPNYGYTF
CDR3 DNA: TGTGCCAGCAGTATAAAAGAACCCAACTATGGCTACACCTTC
J gene: TRBJ1-2
clone size: many
D gene: .
V gene: TRBV6-5

CDR3 protein: CASGLLHAGLNTEAFF
CDR3 DNA: TGTGCTAGTGGTTTGCTACACGCCGGATTGAACACTGAAGCTTTCTTT
J gene: TRBJ1-1
clone size: few
D gene: .
V gene: TRBV12-5

CDR3 protein: CADCAQRGCRFDEQFF
CDR3 DNA: TGTGCCGACTGCGCTCAGCGGGGCTGTCGGTTCGATGAGCAGTTCTTC
J gene: TRBJ2-1
clone size: many
D gene: TRBD2
V gene: TRBV2

CDR3 protein: CASSLVWDPRQGRDEQYF
CDR3 DNA: TGTGCCAGCAGCTTAGTGTGGGACCCCCGACAGGGTAGGGACGAGCAGTACTTC
J gene: TRBJ2-7
clone size: many
D gene: TRBD1
V gene: TRBV11-3

CDR3 protein: CASSLATEPYEQYF
CDR3 DNA: TGCGCCAGCAGCTTGGCCACAGAGCCCTACGAGCAGTACTTC
J gene: TRBJ2-7
clone size: many
D gene: .
V gene: TRBV5-1

CDR3 protein: CASSLEGLTYEQYF
CDR3 DNA: TGCGCCAGCAGCTTAGAAGGGCTCACCTACGAGCAGTACTTC
J gene: TRBJ2-7
clone size: few
D gene: .
V gene: TRBV5-1

CDR3 protein: CASSRDDTDTQYF
CDR3 DNA: TGCGCCAGCAGCCGGGACGACACAGATACGCAGTATTTT
J gene: TRBJ2-3
clone size: many
D gene: .
V gene: TRBV5-1

CDR3 protein: CASSPKGQGSTGELFF
CDR3 DNA: TGTGCCAGCTCACCGAAGGGACAGGGAAGCACCGGGGAGCTGTTTTTT
J gene: TRBJ2-2
clone size: many
D gene: TRBD1
V gene: TRBV18

CDR3 protein: CSVLARGRDIQYF
CDR3 DNA: TGCAGCGTTCTAGCGAGGGGACGAGACATTCAGTACTTC
J gene: TRBJ2-4
clone size: many
D gene: .
V gene: TRBV29-1

CDR3 protein: CASSQDFTGSMIGELFF
CDR3 DNA: TGTGCCAGCAGCCAAGATTTTACAGGGTCTATGATCGGGGAGCTGTTTTTT
J gene: TRBJ2-2
clone size: few
D gene: .
V gene: TRBV3-1

CDR3 protein: CSVAIRQEETQYF
CDR3 DNA: TGCAGCGTTGCGATCAGACAAGAAGAGACCCAGTACTTC
J gene: TRBJ2-5
clone size: many
D gene: .
V gene: TRBV29-1

CDR3 protein: CASSLVGGGTDTEAFF
CDR3 DNA: TGTGCCAGCAGTTTAGTGGGGGGCGGTACGGACACTGAAGCTTTCTTT
J gene: TRBJ1-1
clone size: .
D gene: .
V gene: TRBV27

CDR3 protein: CSVQSTSGAGYEQFF
CDR3 DNA: TGCAGTGTGCAGTCGACTAGCGGGGCCGGTTATGAGCAGTTCTTC
J gene: TRBJ2-1
clone size: many
D gene: TRBD2
V gene: TRBV20-1

CDR3 protein: CSARYNTDTQYF
CDR3 DNA: TGCAGTGCTAGATATAACACAGATACGCAGTATTTT
J gene: TRBJ2-3
clone size: many
D gene: .
V gene: TRBV20-1

CDR3 protein: CASSLGLGSSYNEQFF
CDR3 DNA: TGCGCCAGCAGCTTGGGTTTAGGCAGCTCCTACAATGAGCAGTTCTTC
J gene: TRBJ2-1
clone size: many
D gene: .
V gene: TRBV5-1

CDR3 protein: CASSILAGNYNEQFF
CDR3 DNA: TGTGCCAGTAGTATTTTAGCGGGAAACTACAATGAGCAGTTCTTC
J gene: TRBJ2-1
clone size: few
D gene: TRBD2
V gene: TRBV19

CDR3 protein: CASSFDGAYNEQFF
CDR3 DNA: TGCGCCAGCAGCTTTGACGGAGCCTACAATGAGCAGTTCTTC
J gene: TRBJ2-1
clone size: many
D gene: .
V gene: TRBV5-1

CDR3 protein: CASSHRVDRGQFF
CDR3 DNA: TGTGCCAGCAGCCATAGGGTTGACAGGGGACAGTTCTTC
J gene: TRBJ2-1
clone size: .
D gene: TRBD1
V gene: TRBV7-8

CDR3 protein: CASGGPASNYNEQFF
CDR3 DNA: TGTGCCAGCGGTGGTCCGGCCAGCAACTACAATGAGCAGTTCTTC
J gene: TRBJ2-1
clone size: many
D gene: .
V gene: TRBV6-1

CDR3 protein: CASSLRLAGGPFQETQYF
CDR3 DNA: TGTGCCAGCAGCTTGCGGCTAGCGGGGGGGCCCTTCCAAGAGACCCAGTACTTC
J gene: TRBJ2-5
clone size: many
D gene: TRBD2
V gene: TRBV5-6

CDR3 protein: CASSLMGEDTQYF
CDR3 DNA: TGTGCCAGCAGTTTGATGGGGGAAGATACGCAGTATTTT
J gene: TRBJ2-3
clone size: many
D gene: .
V gene: TRBV12-3/TRBV12-4

CDR3 protein: CSAGPGLARNEQFF
CDR3 DNA: TGCAGTGCTGGGCCGGGACTAGCCAGGAATGAGCAGTTCTTC
J gene: TRBJ2-1
clone size: many
D gene: TRBD2
V gene: TRBV20-1

CDR3 protein: CASSLRGRTGDSPLHF
CDR3 DNA: TGTGCCAGCAGCTTAAGGGGGAGGACAGGGGACTCACCCCTCCACTTT
J gene: TRBJ1-6
clone size: many
D gene: TRBD1
V gene: TRBV7-9